This is a list of T cell receptor beta chains from one sample in a study of response to subunit inactivated influenza vaccine. TCRdb reprocessed the RT-PCR reads with MiXCR, giving one entry per CDR3 protein. The table has hundreds of thousands of distinct CDR3 sequences, 12% seen once. The sample here was PBMCs from blood, taken on the day of vaccination. Receptor source: a man aged 50 or older who received an inactivated influenza vaccine. Each CDR3 is given with its conserved first and last residue. D genes are given only for firm matches. Some rows have no size entry. The others give once, few or many, or a class for an expanded clone.

V gene	D gene	CDR3 length	clone size	J gene	CDR3 protein	CDR3 DNA
TRBV6-1	.	15	few	TRBJ2-6	CASRSLGAGANVLTF	TGTGCCAGCAGATCCCTGGGGGCCGGGGCCAACGTCCTGACTTTC
TRBV27	TRBD2	15	few	TRBJ2-7	CASRPGTTTLYEQYF	TGTGCCAGCAGACCCGGGACTACCACCCTCTACGAGCAGTACTTC
TRBV7-2	.	10	few	TRBJ2-1	CASRSVVQFF	TGTGCCAGCAGATCGGTAGTCCAGTTCTTC
TRBV29-1	.	10	.	TRBJ2-7	CSVRVHEQYF	TGCAGCGTCCGTGTCCACGAGCAGTACTTC
TRBV6-2/TRBV6-3	TRBD1	21	.	TRBJ2-1	CASSYPYIPGQPILTYNEQFF	TGTGCCAGCAGTTACCCATATATACCGGGACAGCCGATTTTAACCTACAATGAGCAGTTCTTC
TRBV9	TRBD1	12	.	TRBJ2-5	CASGGQGETQYF	TGTGCCAGCGGCGGACAGGGTGAGACCCAGTACTTC
TRBV20-1	.	14	.	TRBJ1-2	CSARAPTGNYGYTF	TGCAGTGCTAGGGCCCCCACAGGGAACTATGGCTACACCTTC
TRBV5-1	TRBD1	15	many	TRBJ2-7	CASRSTGGPIYEQYF	TGCGCCAGCAGATCGACAGGGGGACCCATCTACGAGCAGTACTTC
TRBV5-1	TRBD2	15	.	TRBJ2-1	CASSLEGLAGVEQFF	TGCGCCAGCAGCTTGGAGGGACTAGCGGGAGTTGAGCAGTTCTTC
TRBV5-1	.	14	.	TRBJ2-3	CASSFLSGQDTQYF	TGCGCCAGCAGCTTTCTTTCCGGGCAAGATACGCAGTATTTT
TRBV30	.	12	few	TRBJ2-7	CAWSTPSYEQYF	TGTGCCTGGAGTACCCCGTCCTACGAGCAGTACTTC
TRBV6-2/TRBV6-3	.	15	.	TRBJ2-1	CASSFLGVLDNEQFF	TGTGCCAGCAGTTTCCTGGGCGTTTTGGACAATGAGCAGTTCTTC
TRBV12-3/TRBV12-4	.	14	.	TRBJ2-7	CASSLTSSPYEQYF	TGTGCCAGCAGTTTAACTAGTTCACCCTACGAGCAGTACTTC